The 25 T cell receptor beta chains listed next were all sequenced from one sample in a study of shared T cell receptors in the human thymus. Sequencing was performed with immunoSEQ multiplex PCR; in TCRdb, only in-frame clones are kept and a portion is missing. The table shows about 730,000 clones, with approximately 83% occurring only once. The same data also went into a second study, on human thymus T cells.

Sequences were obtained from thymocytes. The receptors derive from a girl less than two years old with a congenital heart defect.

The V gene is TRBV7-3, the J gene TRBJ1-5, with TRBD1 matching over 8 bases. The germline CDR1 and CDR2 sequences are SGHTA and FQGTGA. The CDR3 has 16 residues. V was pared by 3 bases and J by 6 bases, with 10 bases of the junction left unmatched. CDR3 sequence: CASSFTRTGLSQPQHF. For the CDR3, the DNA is TGTGCCAGCAGCTTTACTCGGACAGGGCTGAGTCAGCCCCAGCATTTT.

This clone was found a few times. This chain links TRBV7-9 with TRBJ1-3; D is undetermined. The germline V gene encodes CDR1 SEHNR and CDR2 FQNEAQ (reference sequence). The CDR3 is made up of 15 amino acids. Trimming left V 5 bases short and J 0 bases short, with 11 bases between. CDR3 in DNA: TGTGCCAGCAGCCCGCCGACTGACTCTGGAAACACCATATATTTT. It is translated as CASSPPTDSGNTIYF.

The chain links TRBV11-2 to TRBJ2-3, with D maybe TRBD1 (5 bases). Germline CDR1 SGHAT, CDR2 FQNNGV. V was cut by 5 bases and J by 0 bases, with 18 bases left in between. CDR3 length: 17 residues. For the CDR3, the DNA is TGTGCCAGCAGCGGGGCCCGGCCAGCCACCAGCACAGATACGCAGTATTTT. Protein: CASSGARPATSTDTQYF.

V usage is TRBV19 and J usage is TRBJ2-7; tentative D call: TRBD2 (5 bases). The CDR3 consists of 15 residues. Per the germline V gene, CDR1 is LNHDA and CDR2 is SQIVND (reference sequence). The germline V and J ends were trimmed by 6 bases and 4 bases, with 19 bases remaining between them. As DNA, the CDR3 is TGTGCCAGTAGATGGCGGGCAGGTCACGTGTACGAGCAGTACTTC. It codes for CASRWRAGHVYEQYF.

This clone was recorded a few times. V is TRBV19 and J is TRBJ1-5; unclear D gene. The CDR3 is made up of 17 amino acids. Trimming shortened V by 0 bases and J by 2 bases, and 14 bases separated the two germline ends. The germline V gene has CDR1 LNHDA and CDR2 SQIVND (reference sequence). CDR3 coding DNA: TGTGCCAGTAGTATAGATGTTGGTTTTGGCTGCAATCAGCCCCAGCATTTT. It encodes CASSIDVGFGCNQPQHF.

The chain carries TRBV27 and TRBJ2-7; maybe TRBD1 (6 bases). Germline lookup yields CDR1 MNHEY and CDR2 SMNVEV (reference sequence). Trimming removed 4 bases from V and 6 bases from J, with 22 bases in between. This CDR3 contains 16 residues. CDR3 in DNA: TGTGCCAGCAGTTCAGGGGCAGCCATAAACCCTATCGAGCAGTACTTC. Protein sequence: CASSSGAAINPIEQYF.

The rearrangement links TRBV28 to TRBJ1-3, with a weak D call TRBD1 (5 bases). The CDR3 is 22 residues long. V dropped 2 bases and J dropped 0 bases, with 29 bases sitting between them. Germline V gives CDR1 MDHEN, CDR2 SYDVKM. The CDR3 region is CASSLVEFGGSNYPHSGNTIYF. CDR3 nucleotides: TGTGCCAGCAGTTTAGTTGAATTTGGGGGGAGCAACTACCCCCACTCTGGAAACACCATATATTTT.

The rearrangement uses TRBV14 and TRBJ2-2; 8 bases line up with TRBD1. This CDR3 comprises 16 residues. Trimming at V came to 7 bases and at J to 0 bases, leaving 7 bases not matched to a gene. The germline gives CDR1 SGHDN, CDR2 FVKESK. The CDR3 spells CASKLETGANTGELFF. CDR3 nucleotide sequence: TGTGCCAGCAAGTTAGAGACAGGGGCGAACACCGGGGAGCTGTTTTTT.

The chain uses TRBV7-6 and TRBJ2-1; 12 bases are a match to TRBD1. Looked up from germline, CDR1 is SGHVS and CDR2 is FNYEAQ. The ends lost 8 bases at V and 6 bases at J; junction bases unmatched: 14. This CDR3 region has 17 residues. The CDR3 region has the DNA TGTGCCAGCTCGGTTGAACCGGGACAGGGGGCGAGCAATGAGCAGTTCTTC. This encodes CASSVEPGQGASNEQFF.

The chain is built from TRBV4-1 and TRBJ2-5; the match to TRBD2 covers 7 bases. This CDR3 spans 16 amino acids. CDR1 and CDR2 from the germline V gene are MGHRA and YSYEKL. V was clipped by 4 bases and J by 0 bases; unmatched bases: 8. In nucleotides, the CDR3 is TGCGCCAGCAGCCCAAACATAGCGGGCTACCAAGAGACCCAGTACTTC. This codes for CASSPNIAGYQETQYF.

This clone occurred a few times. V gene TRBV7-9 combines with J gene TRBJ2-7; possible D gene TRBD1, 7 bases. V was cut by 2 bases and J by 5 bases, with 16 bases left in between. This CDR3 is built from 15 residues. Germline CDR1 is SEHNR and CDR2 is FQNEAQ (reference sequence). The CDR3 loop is CASSLIRQGGDEQYF. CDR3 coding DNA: TGTGCCAGCAGCTTAATTCGCCAGGGGGGCGACGAGCAGTACTTC.

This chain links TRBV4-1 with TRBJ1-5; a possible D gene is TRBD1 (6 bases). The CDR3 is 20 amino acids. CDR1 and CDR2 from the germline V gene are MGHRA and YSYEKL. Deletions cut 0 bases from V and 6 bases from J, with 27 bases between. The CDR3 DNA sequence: TGCGCCAGCAGCCAAGAAGAGCACGAAAAGGCAGGGCCCAGGGGTCAGCCCCAGCATTTT. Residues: CASSQEEHEKAGPRGQPQHF.

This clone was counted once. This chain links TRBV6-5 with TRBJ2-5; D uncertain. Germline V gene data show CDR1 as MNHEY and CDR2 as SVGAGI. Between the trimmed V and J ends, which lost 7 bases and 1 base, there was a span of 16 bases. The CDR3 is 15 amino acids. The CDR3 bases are TGTGCCAGCACCAACCGGGTAGGCGGCCAAGAGACCCAGTACTTC. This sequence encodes CASTNRVGGQETQYF.

The CDR3 loop is CASSSVGRSYEQYF. CDR3 nucleotide sequence: TGCGCCAGCAGCTCTGTGGGCAGGTCCTACGAGCAGTACTTC. J is TRBJ2-7 and V is TRBV5-1; D is undetermined. From germline, CDR1 is SGHRS and CDR2 YFSETQ. There are 14 residues in the CDR3. The V end lost 3 bases, the J end lost 1 base, and 11 bases lay between the germline ends. Variable domain in full (rest from reference TRBV5-1 and TRBJ2-7): KAGVTQTPRYLIKTRGQQVTLSCSPISGHRSVSWYQQTPGQGLQFLFEYFSETQRNKGNFPGRFSGRQFSNSRSEMNVSTLELGDSALYLCASSSVGRSYEQYFGPGTRLTVT.

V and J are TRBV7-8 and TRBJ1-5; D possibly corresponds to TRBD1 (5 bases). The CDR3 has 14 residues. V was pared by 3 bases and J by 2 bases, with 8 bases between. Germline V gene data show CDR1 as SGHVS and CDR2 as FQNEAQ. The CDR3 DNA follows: TGTGCCAGCAGCTTGGGAGGGGGCAATCAGCCCCAGCATTTT. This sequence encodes CASSLGGGNQPQHF.

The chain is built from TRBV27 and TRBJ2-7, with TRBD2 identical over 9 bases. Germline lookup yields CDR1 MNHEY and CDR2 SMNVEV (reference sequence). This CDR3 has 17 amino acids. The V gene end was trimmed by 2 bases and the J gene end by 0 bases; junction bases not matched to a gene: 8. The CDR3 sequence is CASSLRARRGGSYEQYF. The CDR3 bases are TGTGCCAGCAGTTTAAGGGCCCGGCGGGGGGGCTCCTACGAGCAGTACTTC.

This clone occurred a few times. CDR3 coding DNA: TGTGCCAGCTCACCGGATAGCCCGAACAATGAGCAGTTCTTC. Translating gives CASSPDSPNNEQFF. The gene calls are TRBV18 and TRBJ2-1; D unclear. Per the germline V gene, CDR1 is KGHSH and CDR2 is LQKENI. The CDR3 runs to 14 residues. V was clipped by 3 bases and J by 5 bases, with 11 bases between them.

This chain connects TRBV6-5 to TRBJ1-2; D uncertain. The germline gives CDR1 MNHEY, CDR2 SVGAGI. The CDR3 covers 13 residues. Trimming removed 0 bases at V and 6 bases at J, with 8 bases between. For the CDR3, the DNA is TGTGCCAGCAGTTACTCGACGGCGGATGGCTACACCTTC. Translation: CASSYSTADGYTF.

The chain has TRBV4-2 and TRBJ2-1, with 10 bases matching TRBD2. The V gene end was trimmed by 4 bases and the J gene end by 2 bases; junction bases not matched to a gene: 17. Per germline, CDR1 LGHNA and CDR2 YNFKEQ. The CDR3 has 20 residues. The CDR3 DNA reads TGTGCCAGCAGCCGGATCGGGACTAGCGATTCGTACACCCCCTACAATGAGCAGTTCTTC. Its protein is CASSRIGTSDSYTPYNEQFF.

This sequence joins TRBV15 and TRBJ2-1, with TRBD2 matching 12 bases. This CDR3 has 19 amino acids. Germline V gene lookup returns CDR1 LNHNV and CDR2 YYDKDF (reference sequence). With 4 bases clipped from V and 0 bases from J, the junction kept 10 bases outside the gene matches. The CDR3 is CATSMASGGERSSYNEQFF. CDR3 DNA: TGTGCCACCAGCATGGCTAGCGGGGGGGAACGGAGCTCCTACAATGAGCAGTTCTTC.

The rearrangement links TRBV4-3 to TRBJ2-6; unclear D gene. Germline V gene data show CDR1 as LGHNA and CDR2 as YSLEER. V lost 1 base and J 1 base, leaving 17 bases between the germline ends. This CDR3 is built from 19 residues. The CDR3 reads CASSQAGNPAASGANVLTF. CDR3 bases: TGCGCCAGCAGCCAAGCCGGAAACCCGGCGGCTTCTGGGGCCAACGTCCTGACTTTC.

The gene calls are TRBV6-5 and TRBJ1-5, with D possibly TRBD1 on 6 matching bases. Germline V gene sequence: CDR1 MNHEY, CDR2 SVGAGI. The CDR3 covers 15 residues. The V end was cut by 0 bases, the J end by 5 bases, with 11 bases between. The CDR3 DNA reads TGTGCCAGCAGTTACTCGAAGGCAGGGGATCAGCCCCAGCATTTT. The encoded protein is CASSYSKAGDQPQHF.

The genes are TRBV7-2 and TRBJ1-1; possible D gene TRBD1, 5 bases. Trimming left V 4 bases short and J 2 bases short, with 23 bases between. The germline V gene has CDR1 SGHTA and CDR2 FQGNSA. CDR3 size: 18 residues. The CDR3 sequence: CASSYIIERGSRNTEAFF. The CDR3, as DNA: TGTGCCAGCAGCTACATCATCGAGCGGGGGAGTAGAAACACTGAAGCTTTCTTT.

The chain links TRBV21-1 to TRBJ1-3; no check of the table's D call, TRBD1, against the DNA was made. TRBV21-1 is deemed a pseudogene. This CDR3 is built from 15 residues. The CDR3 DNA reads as TGTGCCAGTTGGGGGCATTTTAGCTCTGGAAACACCATATATTTT. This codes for CASWGHFSSGNTIYF.

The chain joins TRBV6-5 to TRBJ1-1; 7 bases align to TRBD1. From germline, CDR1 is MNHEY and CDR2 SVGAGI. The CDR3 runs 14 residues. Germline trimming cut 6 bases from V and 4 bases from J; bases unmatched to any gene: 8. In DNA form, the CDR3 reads TGTGCCAGCAGCTCCGACAGGGCAGTCACTGAAGCTTTCTTT. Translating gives CASSSDRAVTEAFF.